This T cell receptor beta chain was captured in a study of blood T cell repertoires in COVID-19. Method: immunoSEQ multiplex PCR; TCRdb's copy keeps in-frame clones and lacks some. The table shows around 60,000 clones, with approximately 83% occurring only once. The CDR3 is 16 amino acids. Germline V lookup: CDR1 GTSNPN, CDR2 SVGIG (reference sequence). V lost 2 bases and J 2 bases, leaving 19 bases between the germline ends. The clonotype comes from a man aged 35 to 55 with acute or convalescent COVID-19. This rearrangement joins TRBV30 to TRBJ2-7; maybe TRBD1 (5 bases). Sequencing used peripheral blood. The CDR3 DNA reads TGTGCCTGGAGTCTCCCCCGAGGACATAGTACCTACGAGCAGTACTTC. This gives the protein CAWSLPRGHSTYEQYF.